The sequence of this T cell receptor beta chain was determined in a study of shared clonotypes between healthy human individuals. Only Caucasian adults living in Nashville, Tennessee served as donors. J lost 6 bases, V lost 3 bases, and 8 bases had no gene match. CDR1 and CDR2 (germline): KGHSY, FQNENV. The CDR3 has 16 amino acids. Researchers divided each subset's genomic DNA evenly across several immunoSEQ plates. Produced via immunoSEQ multiplex PCR; TCRdb's table is partial and in-frame only. The data show over 400,000 clones, 70% to 85% seen once. The clonotype was recovered from a woman between 40 and 50 years old in good health. Some clones in this sample may be carry-over from other donors' samples. V and J are TRBV16 and TRBJ2-7; TRBD2 aligns across 13 bases. Sequencing was performed on PBMCs. The CDR3 nucleotides read TGTGCCAGCAGCCAGCTTGGACTAGCGGGAGTGGGCGAGCAGTACTTC. This gives the protein CASSQLGLAGVGEQYF.